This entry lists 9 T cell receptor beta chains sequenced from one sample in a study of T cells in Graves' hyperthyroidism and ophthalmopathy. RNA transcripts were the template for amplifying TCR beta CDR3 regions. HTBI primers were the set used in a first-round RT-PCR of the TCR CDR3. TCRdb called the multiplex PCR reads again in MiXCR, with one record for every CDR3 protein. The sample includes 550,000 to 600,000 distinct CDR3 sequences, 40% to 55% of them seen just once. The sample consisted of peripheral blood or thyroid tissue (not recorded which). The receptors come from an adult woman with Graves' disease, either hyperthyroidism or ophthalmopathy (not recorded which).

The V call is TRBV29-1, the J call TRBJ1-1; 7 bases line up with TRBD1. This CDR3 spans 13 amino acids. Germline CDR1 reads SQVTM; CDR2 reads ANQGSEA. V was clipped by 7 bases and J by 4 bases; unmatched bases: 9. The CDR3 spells CSADRDQGTEAFF. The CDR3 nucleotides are TGCAGCGCCGACAGGGATCAGGGCACTGAAGCTTTCTTT.

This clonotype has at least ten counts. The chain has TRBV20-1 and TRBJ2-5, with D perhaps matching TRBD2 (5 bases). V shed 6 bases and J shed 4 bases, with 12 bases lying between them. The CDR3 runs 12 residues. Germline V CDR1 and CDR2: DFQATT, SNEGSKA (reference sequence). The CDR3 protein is CSARLLSETQYF. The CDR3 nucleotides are TGCAGTGCCCGACTACTTTCAGAGACCCAGTACTTC.

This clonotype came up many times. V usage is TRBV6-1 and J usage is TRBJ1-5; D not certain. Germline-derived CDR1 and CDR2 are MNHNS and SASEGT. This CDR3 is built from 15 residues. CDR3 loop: CASTKQQAINQPQHF. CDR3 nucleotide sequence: TGTGCTAGTACAAAGCAGCAGGCGATCAATCAGCCCCAGCATTTT.

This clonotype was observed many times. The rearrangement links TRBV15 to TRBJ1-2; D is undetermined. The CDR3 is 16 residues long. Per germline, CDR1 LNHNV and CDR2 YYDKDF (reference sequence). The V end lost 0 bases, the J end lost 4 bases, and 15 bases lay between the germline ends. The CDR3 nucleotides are TGTGCCACCAGCAGAGATCTCCCTAGCAGGCGCTATGGCTACACCTTC. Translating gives CATSRDLPSRRYGYTF.

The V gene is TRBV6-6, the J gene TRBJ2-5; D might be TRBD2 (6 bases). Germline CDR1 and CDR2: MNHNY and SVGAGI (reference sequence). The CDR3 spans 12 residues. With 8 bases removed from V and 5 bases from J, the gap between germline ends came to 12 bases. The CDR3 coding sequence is TGTGCCAGCGCTAAACGGGAGGAGACCCAGTACTTC. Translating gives CASAKREETQYF.

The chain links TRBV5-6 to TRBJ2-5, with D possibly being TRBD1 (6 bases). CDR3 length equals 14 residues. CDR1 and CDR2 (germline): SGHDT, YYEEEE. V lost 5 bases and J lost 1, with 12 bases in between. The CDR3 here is CASSEAGVQETQYF. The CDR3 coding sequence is TGTGCCAGCAGTGAAGCAGGGGTCCAAGAGACCCAGTACTTC.

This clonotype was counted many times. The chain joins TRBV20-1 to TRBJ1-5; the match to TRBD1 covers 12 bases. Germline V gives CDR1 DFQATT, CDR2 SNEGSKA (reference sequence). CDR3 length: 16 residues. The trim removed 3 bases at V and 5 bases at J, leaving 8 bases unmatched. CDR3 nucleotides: TGCAGTGCTAGGGTTCTCGGGACAGGGGGCCATCAGCCCCAGCATTTT. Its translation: CSARVLGTGGHQPQHF.

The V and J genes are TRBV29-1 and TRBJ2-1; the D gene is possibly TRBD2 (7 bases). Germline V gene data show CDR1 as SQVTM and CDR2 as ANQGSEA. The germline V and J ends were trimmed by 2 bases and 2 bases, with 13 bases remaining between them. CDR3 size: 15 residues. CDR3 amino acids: CSVERRGATYNEQFF. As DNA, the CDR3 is TGCAGCGTTGAACGTCGGGGGGCAACCTACAATGAGCAGTTCTTC.

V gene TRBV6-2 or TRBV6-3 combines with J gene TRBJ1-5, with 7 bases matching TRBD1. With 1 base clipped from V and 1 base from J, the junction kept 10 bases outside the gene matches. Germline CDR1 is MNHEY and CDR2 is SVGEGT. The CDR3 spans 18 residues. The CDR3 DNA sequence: TGTGCCAGCAGTTACTACCCGCCCGGGACAGCGAGCAATCAGCCCCAGCATTTT. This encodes CASSYYPPGTASNQPQHF.